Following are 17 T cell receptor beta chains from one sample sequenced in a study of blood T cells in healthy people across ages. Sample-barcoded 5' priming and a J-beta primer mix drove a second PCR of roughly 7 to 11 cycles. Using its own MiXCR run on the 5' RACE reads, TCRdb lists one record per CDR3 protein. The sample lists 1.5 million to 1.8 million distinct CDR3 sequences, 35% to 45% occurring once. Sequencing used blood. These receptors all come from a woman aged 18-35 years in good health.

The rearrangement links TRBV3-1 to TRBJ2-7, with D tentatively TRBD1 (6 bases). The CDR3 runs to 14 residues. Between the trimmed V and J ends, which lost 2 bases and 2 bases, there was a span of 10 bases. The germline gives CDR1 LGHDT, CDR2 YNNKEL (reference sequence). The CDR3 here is CASSQSRTAYEQYF. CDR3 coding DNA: TGTGCCAGCAGCCAATCACGGACAGCCTACGAGCAGTACTTC.

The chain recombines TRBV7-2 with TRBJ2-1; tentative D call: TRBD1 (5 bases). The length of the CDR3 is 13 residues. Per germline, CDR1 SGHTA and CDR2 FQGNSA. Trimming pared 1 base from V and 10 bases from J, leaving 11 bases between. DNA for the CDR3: TGTGCCAGCAGCTTAGAGGGGTCCTACGAGCAGTTCTTC. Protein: CASSLEGSYEQFF.

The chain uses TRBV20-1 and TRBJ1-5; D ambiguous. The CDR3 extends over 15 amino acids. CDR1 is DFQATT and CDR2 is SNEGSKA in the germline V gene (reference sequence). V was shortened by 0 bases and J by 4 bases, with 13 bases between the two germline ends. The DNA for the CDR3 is TGCAGTGCTAGAGATCTTTCGCCAGCAAATCAGCCCCAGCATTTT. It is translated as CSARDLSPANQPQHF.

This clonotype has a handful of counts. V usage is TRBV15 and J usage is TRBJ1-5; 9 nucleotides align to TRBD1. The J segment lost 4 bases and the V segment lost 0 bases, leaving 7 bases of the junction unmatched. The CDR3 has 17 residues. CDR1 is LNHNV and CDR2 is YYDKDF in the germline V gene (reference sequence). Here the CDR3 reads CATSRDRGTGYNQPQHF. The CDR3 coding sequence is TGTGCCACCAGCAGAGATCGGGGGACAGGGTATAATCAGCCCCAGCATTTT. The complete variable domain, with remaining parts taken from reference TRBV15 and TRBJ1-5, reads DAMVIQNPRYQVTQFGKPVTLSCSQTLNHNVMYWYQQKSSQAPKLLFHYYDKDFNNEADTPDNFQSRRPNTSFCFLDIRSPGLGDTAMYLCATSRDRGTGYNQPQHFGDGTRLSIL.

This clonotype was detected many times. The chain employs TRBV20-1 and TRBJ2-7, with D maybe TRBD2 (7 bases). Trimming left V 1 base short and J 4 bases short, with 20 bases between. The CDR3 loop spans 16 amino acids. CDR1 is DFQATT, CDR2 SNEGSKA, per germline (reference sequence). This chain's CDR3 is CSARGEPRGGTYEQYF. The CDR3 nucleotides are TGCAGTGCTAGAGGAGAACCCCGCGGGGGCACATACGAGCAGTACTTC.

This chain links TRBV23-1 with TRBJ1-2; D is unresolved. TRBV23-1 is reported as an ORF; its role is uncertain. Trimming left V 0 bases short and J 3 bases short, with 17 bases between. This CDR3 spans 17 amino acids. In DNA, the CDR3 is TGCGCCAGCAGTCAATCGCGAGGACTTCGAACCTACTATGGCTACACCTTC. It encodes CASSQSRGLRTYYGYTF.

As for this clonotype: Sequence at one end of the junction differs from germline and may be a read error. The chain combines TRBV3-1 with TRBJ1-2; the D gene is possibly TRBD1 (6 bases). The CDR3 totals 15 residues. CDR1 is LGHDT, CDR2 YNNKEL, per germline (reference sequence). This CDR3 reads CASSQETRGAGGYAF. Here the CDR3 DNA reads TGTGCCAGCAGCCAAGAAACGAGGGGGGCTGGTGGCTACGCCTTC. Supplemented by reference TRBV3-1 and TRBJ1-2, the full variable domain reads DTAVSQTPKYLVTQMGNDKSIKCEQNLGHDTMYWYKQDSKKFLKIMFSYNNKELIINETVPNRFSPKSPDKAHLNLHINSLELGDSAVYFCASSQETRGAGGYAFGSGTRLTVV.

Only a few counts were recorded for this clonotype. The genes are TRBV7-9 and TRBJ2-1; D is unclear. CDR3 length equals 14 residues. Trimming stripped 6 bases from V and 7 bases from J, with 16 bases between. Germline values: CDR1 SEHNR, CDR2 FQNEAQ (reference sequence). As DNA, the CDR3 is TGTGCCAGCAGACACACTAATCTTAGGAATGAGCAGTTCTTC. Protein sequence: CASRHTNLRNEQFF.

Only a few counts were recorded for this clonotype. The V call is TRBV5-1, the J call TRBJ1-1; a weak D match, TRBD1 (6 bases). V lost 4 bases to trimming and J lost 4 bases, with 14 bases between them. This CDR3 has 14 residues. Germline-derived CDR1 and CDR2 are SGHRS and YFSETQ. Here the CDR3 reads CASSPGHGLTEAFF. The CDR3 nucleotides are TGCGCCAGCAGCCCGGGACACGGGCTCACTGAAGCTTTCTTT.

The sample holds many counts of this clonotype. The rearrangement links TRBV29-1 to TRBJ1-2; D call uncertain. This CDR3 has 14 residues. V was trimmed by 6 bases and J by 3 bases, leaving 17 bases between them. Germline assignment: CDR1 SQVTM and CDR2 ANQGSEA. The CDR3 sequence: CSVGAFFGYYGYTF. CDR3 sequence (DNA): TGCAGCGTCGGCGCGTTCTTTGGATACTATGGCTACACCTTC.

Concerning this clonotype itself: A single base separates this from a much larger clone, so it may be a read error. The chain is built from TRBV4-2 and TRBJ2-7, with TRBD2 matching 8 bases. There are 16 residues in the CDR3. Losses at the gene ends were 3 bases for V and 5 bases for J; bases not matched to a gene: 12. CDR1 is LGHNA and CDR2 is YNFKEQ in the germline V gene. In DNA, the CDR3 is TGTGCCAGCAGCCAGGAGGATACTAGCGGAACCGACGAGCAGTACTTC. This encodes CASSQEDTSGTDEQYF.

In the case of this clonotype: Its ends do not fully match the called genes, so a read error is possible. Written as DNA, the CDR3 is TGTACCAGCAGCAGCGGGACAGTGGTAATGGGATATTCACCCCTCCACTTT. Translating it yields CTSSSGTVVMGYSPLHF. The rearrangement uses TRBV7-9 and TRBJ1-6; 7 bases map to TRBD1. The CDR3 is 17 residues long. CDR1 and CDR2 from the germline V gene are SEHNR and FQNEAQ (reference sequence).

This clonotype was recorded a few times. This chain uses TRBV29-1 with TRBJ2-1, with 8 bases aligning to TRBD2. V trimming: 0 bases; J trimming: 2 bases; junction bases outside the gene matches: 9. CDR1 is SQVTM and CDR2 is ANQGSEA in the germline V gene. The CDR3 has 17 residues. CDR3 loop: CSVEDYRGRNAYNEQFF. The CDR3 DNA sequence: TGCAGCGTTGAAGATTATCGCGGGAGGAACGCCTACAATGAGCAGTTCTTC.

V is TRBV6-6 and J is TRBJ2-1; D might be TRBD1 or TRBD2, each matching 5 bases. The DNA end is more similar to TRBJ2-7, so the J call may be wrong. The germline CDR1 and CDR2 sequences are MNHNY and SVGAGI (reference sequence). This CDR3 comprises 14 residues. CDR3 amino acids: CASSAWDGDNEQYF. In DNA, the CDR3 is TGTGCCAGCAGTGCCTGGGACGGAGACAATGAGCAGTACTTC.

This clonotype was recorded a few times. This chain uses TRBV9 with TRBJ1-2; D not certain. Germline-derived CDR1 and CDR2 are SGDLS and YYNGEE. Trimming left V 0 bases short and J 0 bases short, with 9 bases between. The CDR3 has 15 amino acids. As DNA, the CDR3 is TGTGCCAGCAGCGTAGTACCTGAAACTAACTATGGCTACACCTTC. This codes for CASSVVPETNYGYTF.

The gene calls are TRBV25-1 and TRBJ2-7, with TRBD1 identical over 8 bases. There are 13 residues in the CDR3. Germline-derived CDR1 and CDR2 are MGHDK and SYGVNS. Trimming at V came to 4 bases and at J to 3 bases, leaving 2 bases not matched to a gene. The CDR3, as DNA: TGTGCCAGCAGTGCCAGGGGGCTCTACGAGCAGTACTTC. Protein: CASSARGLYEQYF.

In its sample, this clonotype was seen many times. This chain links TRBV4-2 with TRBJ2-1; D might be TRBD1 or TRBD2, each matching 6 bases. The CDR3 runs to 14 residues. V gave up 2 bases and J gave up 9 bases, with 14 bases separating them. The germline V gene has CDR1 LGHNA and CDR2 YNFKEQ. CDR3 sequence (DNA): TGTGCCAGCAGCCAAAAAGGGGGGATCGGTGAGCAGTTCTTC. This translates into CASSQKGGIGEQFF.